This T cell receptor (beta chain) originates from a study of T cell clonality in common variable immunodeficiency. Caucasian heritage predominated among both patients and controls. This clone was observed at least ten times. No antigen is known for it. The read is 3 residues too short to cover the CDR3 end, so that end is filled in from the germline J gene. The repertoire was sequenced with immunoSEQ multiplex PCR; TCRdb's copy has only in-frame clones and lacks some. There are approximately 37,000 clones in the sample, none observed a single time. Study-level findings and limits: In common variable immunodeficiency, TCR beta chains reportedly carried fewer deletions and N-nucleotide insertions. Shared TCRbeta clones were fewer between CVID subjects than controls.

The CDR3 consists of 15 residues. Germline V lookup: CDR1 SGDLS, CDR2 YYNGEE. The V and J ends lost 4 bases and 0 bases, in that order; junction bases with no gene match: 5. The receptor comes from a person between 18 and 70 years old in good health. The rearrangement links TRBV9 to TRBJ2-3; TRBD1 aligns across 7 bases. Sequenced: peripheral blood mononuclear cells. The DNA read from the CDR3 is TGTGCCAGCAGCCCCGGGACAGTTAGCACAGATACG. The encoded protein is CASSPGTVSTDT. The full CDR3 reads CASSPGTVSTDTQYF.